Sequencing of this T cell receptor (beta chain) was carried out in a study of control samples from healthy donors and cancer patients. TCRdb's table, derived via immunoSEQ multiplex PCR, lists solely in-frame clones and lacks some. This table holds some 89,000 clones, more than 75% found once. This clone was seen once. Germline loops: CDR1 MNHEY, CDR2 SVGEGT. This CDR3 comprises 12 residues. Trimming removed 5 bases from V and 8 bases from J; junction bases left unmatched: 4. The clonotype comes from a woman between 40 and 55 years old in good health. Sequenced: blood. The chain has TRBV6-2 or TRBV6-3 and TRBJ1-2; 8 bases agree with TRBD1. CDR3 protein: CASSPTGEGYTF. CDR3 nucleotides: TGTGCCAGCAGTCCGACAGGGGAAGGCTACACCTTC.